This TCR beta chain was profiled in a study of T cells after somatic rescue of genetic block. Germline V gene lookup returns CDR1 SGHRS and CDR2 YFSETQ. The CDR3 contains 15 residues. With V trimmed by 3 bases and J by 5 bases, 7 bases remained unmatched. Clones were sequenced by immunoSEQ multiplex PCR, and TCRdb holds only the in-frame ones, with some missing. The table lists roughly 67,000 clones, 85% to 95% of them singletons. This rearrangement joins TRBV5-1 to TRBJ2-7; 11 bases line up with TRBD1. The sequencing sample was made of peripheral blood mononuclear cells (PBMCs). The clonotype was recovered from a man aged 35 to 55. The CDR3 nucleotides are TGCGCCAGCAGCTCCCCGGGACAGGGGGGGAACGAGCAGTACTTC. It is translated as CASSSPGQGGNEQYF.